These T cell receptor beta chains were read from a single sample in a study of breast tumors, draining lymph nodes, adjacent tissues. A single record per CDR3 protein comes from TCRdb applying MiXCR to the multiplex PCR reads. The sample includes about 140,000 distinct CDR3 sequences, about 33% of them seen just once. Sequenced: axillary lymph node tissue. These receptors were collected from a female donor with breast cancer. Some clones in this sample may be carry-over from other donors' samples. Each CDR3 is given with its conserved first and last residue. D genes are given only for firm matches. Part of the rows lack a size; the others show once, few, many or a class for expanded clones.

v_call	d_call	clone_size	j_call	cdr3_aa	cdr3_nt
TRBV6-1	.	many	TRBJ1-5	CASNIDSINQPQHF	TGTGCCAGCAACATCGACAGTATCAATCAGCCCCAGCATTTT
TRBV10-2	TRBD1	many	TRBJ1-4	CASRDLTGESEKLFF	TGCGCCAGCAGAGACTTAACAGGGGAGAGTGAAAAACTGTTTTTT
TRBV5-8	.	many	TRBJ2-1	CASSPPLWGSPNVNNEQFF	TGTGCCAGCAGCCCCCCCCTGTGGGGGAGCCCAAATGTCAACAATGAGCAGTTCTTC
TRBV5-8	TRBD1	many	TRBJ2-3	CASSTPGGANTQYF	TGTGCCAGCAGCACTCCAGGGGGCGCAAATACGCAGTATTTT
TRBV11-2	TRBD1	once	TRBJ2-5	CASSFWTGANQQTQHF	TGTGCCAGCAGCTTCTGGACAGGGGCCAACCAACAGACCCAGCACTTC
TRBV5-6	.	many	TRBJ1-2	CASSGSVGGVYTF	TGTGCCAGCAGCGGTTCAGTCGGAGGGGTCTACACCTTC
TRBV20-1	.	.	TRBJ2-1	CSARRGGAEQFF	TGCAGTGCTAGAAGGGGCGGAGCTGAGCAGTTCTTC
TRBV5-1	TRBD1	.	TRBJ1-1	CASSMGQGHTEAFF	TGCGCCAGCAGCATGGGACAGGGGCACACTGAAGCTTTCTTT
TRBV6-5	TRBD1	.	TRBJ1-2	CASNRVTGTGNYGYTF	TGTGCCAGCAACCGCGTTACCGGGACAGGGAACTATGGCTACACCTTC
TRBV5-6	.	many	TRBJ2-7	CASSKGTYEQYF	TGTGCCAGCAGCAAAGGGACCTACGAGCAGTACTTC
TRBV6-1	TRBD2	.	TRBJ2-3	CATPHLAGGPDTQYF	TGTGCCACCCCACACCTAGCGGGGGGTCCAGATACGCAGTATTTT
TRBV5-1	TRBD2	.	TRBJ2-2	CASSLMASGGRTGELFF	TGCGCCAGCAGCTTGATGGCTAGCGGGGGAAGGACCGGGGAGCTGTTTTTT
TRBV2	.	many	TRBJ2-5	CASSRQGLETQYF	TGTGCCAGCAGTCGTCAGGGATTAGAGACCCAGTACTTC
TRBV9	.	few	TRBJ1-3	CASSGQTGTHSGNTIYF	TGTGCCAGCAGCGGACAAACCGGGACCCACTCTGGAAACACCATATATTTT
TRBV7-2	TRBD2	many	TRBJ2-5	CASSLGSGGGGGETQYF	TGTGCCAGCAGCTTAGGGTCTGGGGGGGGAGGCGGGGAGACCCAGTACTTC
TRBV11-1	TRBD2	many	TRBJ2-1	CASSLGLAGDQRSYNEQFF	TGTGCCAGCAGCCTGGGACTAGCGGGGGATCAGCGGTCCTACAATGAGCAGTTCTTC
TRBV20-1	.	many	TRBJ2-7	CSARDLVVGLYEQYF	TGCAGTGCTAGAGATTTGGTTGTGGGGCTCTACGAGCAGTACTTC
TRBV27	.	few	TRBJ1-4	CASSLYGWGVGEKLFF	TGTGCCAGCAGTCTTTACGGTTGGGGGGTTGGGGAAAAACTGTTTTTT
TRBV5-1	TRBD2	.	TRBJ2-5	CASSLGSSGDETQYF	TGCGCCAGCAGCTTGGGGTCTAGCGGGGATGAGACCCAGTACTTC
TRBV12-3/TRBV12-4	.	.	TRBJ1-1	CASSFWTETNTEAFF	TGTGCCAGCAGTTTCTGGACGGAAACTAACACTGAAGCTTTCTTT
TRBV19	TRBD2	many	TRBJ2-3	CASSASGGAGTDTQYF	TGTGCCAGTAGTGCTAGCGGGGGGGCGGGCACAGATACGCAGTATTTT
TRBV29-1	.	many	TRBJ1-4	CSARDGSGEKLFF	TGCAGCGCCCGGGATGGGTCCGGGGAAAAACTGTTTTTT
TRBV4-1	.	many	TRBJ1-2	CASSQVQASGGYTF	TGCGCCAGCAGCCAAGTTCAGGCTTCGGGGGGCTACACCTTC
TRBV10-3	.	many	TRBJ2-3	CAISESSTDTQYF	TGTGCCATCAGTGAGTCAAGCACAGATACGCAGTATTTT
TRBV5-1	.	many	TRBJ1-3	CASSSGNTIYF	TGCGCCAGTTCGTCTGGAAACACCATATATTTT
TRBV20-1	.	.	TRBJ1-2	CSASVPGQSPGNTF	TGCAGTGCTAGTGTCCCCGGACAGTCGCCTGGAAACACCTTC
TRBV19	.	many	TRBJ2-2	CASSIAGANTGELFF	TGTGCCAGTAGTATAGCGGGAGCGAACACCGGGGAGCTGTTTTTT
TRBV2	.	many	TRBJ1-4	CATWTNEKLFF	TGTGCCACCTGGACGAATGAAAAACTGTTTTTT
TRBV20-1	TRBD2	many	TRBJ2-1	CSARRPAGEQNEQFF	TGCAGTGCTAGACGGCCCGCGGGGGAGCAAAATGAGCAGTTCTTC
TRBV9	TRBD1	many	TRBJ1-4	CASSVQGATNEKLFF	TGTGCCAGCAGCGTCCAGGGGGCAACTAATGAAAAACTGTTTTTT
TRBV5-6	.	few	TRBJ2-1	CASSKGGDEQFF	TGTGCCAGCAGCAAAGGGGGGGATGAGCAGTTCTTC
TRBV7-3	.	.	TRBJ1-4	CASSPEGTYNEKLFF	TGTGCCAGCAGCCCTGAGGGGACGTATAATGAAAAACTGTTTTTT